This entry lists 2 T cell receptor beta chains sequenced from one sample in a study of OX40 agonist ivuxolimab in advanced cancers. Using immunoSEQ multiplex PCR, the repertoire was profiled, and TCRdb retains in-frame clones only, with some absent. Among tens of thousands of clones listed, 92% were seen once. The sample here was CD4+ or CD8+ T cells sorted from blood, taken in a trial of the OX40 agonist ivuxolimab. These receptors were collected from an adult with an advanced solid tumor such as melanoma, head and neck, liver or kidney cancer.

The chain carries TRBV21-1 and TRBJ2-7; TRBD1, the table's D call, lacks a check against the DNA. TRBV21-1 is described as a pseudogene. This CDR3 is 16 amino acids long. In nucleotides, the CDR3 is TGTGCCAGCAGCAAAGCGCTGGTACAGGGACCTTACGAGCAGTACTTC. Its protein is CASSKALVQGPYEQYF.

The J gene is TRBJ2-7, the V gene TRBV9; the match to TRBD2 covers 12 bases. Germline CDR1 is SGDLS and CDR2 is YYNGEE. The junction had 11 bases not matched to a gene; V was cut back by 0 bases and J by 7 bases. This CDR3 comprises 17 residues. CDR3 DNA sequence: TGTGCCAGCAGCGTAGTGCCCCTAGCGGGGGGGCGGGGTGAGCAGTACTTC. Protein: CASSVVPLAGGRGEQYF. Complete variable domain (other parts from reference TRBV9 and TRBJ2-7): DSGVTQTPKHLITATGQRVTLRCSPRSGDLSVYWYQQSLDQGLQFLIQYYNGEERAKGNILERFSAQQFPDLHSELNLSSLELGDSALYFCASSVVPLAGGRGEQYFGPGTRLTVT.